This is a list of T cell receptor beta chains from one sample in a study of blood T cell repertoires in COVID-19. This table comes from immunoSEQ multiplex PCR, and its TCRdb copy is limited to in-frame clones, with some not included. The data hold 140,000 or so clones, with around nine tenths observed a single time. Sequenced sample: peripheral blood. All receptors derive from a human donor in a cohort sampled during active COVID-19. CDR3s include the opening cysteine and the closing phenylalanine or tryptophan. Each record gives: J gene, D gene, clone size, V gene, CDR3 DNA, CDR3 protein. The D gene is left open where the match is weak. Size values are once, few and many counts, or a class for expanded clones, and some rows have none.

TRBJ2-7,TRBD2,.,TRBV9,TGTGCCAGCAGCGGGGGGAGCGGGAGGAAGTCCTACGAGCAGTACTTC,CASSGGSGRKSYEQYF
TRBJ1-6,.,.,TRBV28,TGTGCCAGCAGTTTACCACTTTCAAATTCACCCCTCCACTTT,CASSLPLSNSPLHF
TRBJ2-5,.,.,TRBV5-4,TGTGCCAGCAGCCCCCCCGGGACAAAAGAGACCCAGTACTTC,CASSPPGTKETQYF
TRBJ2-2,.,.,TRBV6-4,TGTGCCAGCCGGTTAGACAGGACCACCGGGGAGCTGTTTTTT,CASRLDRTTGELFF
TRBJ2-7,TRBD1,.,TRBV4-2,TGTGCCAGCAGCCAAGAGGGACAGGGGAATGACTTCAACGAGCAGTACTTC,CASSQEGQGNDFNEQYF
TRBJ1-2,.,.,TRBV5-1,TGCGCCAGCAGCTTGGTTGACAGGCCTACTAACTATGGCTACACCTTC,CASSLVDRPTNYGYTF
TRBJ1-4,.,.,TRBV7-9,TGTGCCAGCGTCCTGGGGGAGGATGAAAAACTGTTTTTT,CASVLGEDEKLFF
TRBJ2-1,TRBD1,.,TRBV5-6,TGTGCCAGCAGCTTGGGACAGGGATATAATGAGCAGTTCTTC,CASSLGQGYNEQFF
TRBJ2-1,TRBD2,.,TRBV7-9,TGTGCCAGCAGCAGGACTAGCGGGACGGAATATGAGCAGTTCTTC,CASSRTSGTEYEQFF
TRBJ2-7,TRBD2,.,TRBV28,TGTGCCAGCAGTTCGTGGGGGCTAGCGGGAGTCTACGAGCAGTACTTC,CASSSWGLAGVYEQYF
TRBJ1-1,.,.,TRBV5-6,TGTGCCAGCAGCTTGCTCGGGTGGGGAGACGGCAGAGACACTGAAGCTTTCTTT,CASSLLGWGDGRDTEAFF
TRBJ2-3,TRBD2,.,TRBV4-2,TGTGCCAGCAGCCAAGTTGGGACTAGCGGGGGGGGACATGATACGCAGTATTTT,CASSQVGTSGGGHDTQYF
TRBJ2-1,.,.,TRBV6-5,TGTGCCAGCAATCTCCAGGGCTTCGGGAATGAGCAGTTCTTC,CASNLQGFGNEQFF
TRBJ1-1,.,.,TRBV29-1,TGCAGCGTCGGTAAGACAGTTCAGAACACTGAAGCTTTCTTT,CSVGKTVQNTEAFF
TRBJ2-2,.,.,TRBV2,TGTGCCAGCAGTGAAACAGGACGGTTGAACACCGGGGAGCTGTTTTTT,CASSETGRLNTGELFF
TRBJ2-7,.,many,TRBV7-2,TGTGCCAGCAGCTTAGCCCAGGGGTACTACGAGCAGTACTTC,CASSLAQGYYEQYF
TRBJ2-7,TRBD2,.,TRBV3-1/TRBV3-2,TGTGCCAGCAGCCAAGGGGGGACTAGCGGGAGGTATCAGTACTTC,CASSQGGTSGRYQYF
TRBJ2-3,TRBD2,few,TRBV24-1,TGTGCCACCAGTGAGGCGACTAGCGGGAGAGAGACAGATACGCAGTATTTT,CATSEATSGRETDTQYF
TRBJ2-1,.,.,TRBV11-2,TGTGCCAGCAGCTTAGTCCCGGGTGGGAGTAGGAATGAGCAGTTCTTC,CASSLVPGGSRNEQFF
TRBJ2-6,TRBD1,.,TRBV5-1,TGCGCCAGCAGCCCAGCCAGGGGGTCAGGGGCCAACGTCCTGACTTTC,CASSPARGSGANVLTF
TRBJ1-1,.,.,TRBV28,TGTGCCAGCAGGGGCCGGGGCGGGGACACTGAAGCTTTCTTT,CASRGRGGDTEAFF
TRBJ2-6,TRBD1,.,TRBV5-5,TGTGCCAGCAGCACGGGACAGGGCGTCCCCGGGGCCAACGTCCTGACTTTC,CASSTGQGVPGANVLTF
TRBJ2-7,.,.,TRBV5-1,TGCGCCAGCAGCTTGAGGGGGGGCCCTCTCCTCTCCTACGAGCAGTACTTC,CASSLRGGPLLSYEQYF
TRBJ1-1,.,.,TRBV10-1,TGCGCCAGCAGTGAGTCGAGCAGGGGCACTGAAGCTTTCTTT,CASSESSRGTEAFF
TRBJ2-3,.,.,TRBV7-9,TGTGCCAGCAGCTTAGATTCTAGCACAGATACGCAGTATTTT,CASSLDSSTDTQYF
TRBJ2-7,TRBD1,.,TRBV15,TGTGCCACCAGCGGAACTCCGGGACAGGGTTGGTACGAGCAGTACTTC,CATSGTPGQGWYEQYF
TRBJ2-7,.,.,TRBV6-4,TGTGCCAGCCCATCCTACGAGCAGTACTTC,CASPSYEQYF
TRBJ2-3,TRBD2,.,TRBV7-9,TGTGCCAGCGGGGGGGACTGGGAAGTAACAGATACGCAGTATTTT,CASGGDWEVTDTQYF
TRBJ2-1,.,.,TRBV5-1,TGCGCCAGCAGCTTGGGACTAACGAGCTCCTACAATGAGCAGTTCTTC,CASSLGLTSSYNEQFF
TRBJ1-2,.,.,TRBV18,TGTGCCAGCTCACCCGCAGGTGGATATGGCTACACCTTC,CASSPAGGYGYTF
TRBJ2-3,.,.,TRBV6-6,TGTGCCAGCAGTTACATCAGGGTGGATACGCAGTATTTT,CASSYIRVDTQYF
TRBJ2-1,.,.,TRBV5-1,TGCGCCAGCAGCGCGGGCGGGGCTAACTCCTACAATGAGCAGTTCTTC,CASSAGGANSYNEQFF
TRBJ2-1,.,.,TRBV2,TGTGCCAGCAGTGGGCCGTACAATGAGCAGTTCTTC,CASSGPYNEQFF
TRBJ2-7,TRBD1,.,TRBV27,TGTGCCAGCTCCATTGAGGGGACAGGAGCCTACGAGCAGTACTTC,CASSIEGTGAYEQYF
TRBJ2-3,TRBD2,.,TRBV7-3,TGTGCCAGCAGCTCGGGACTAGCGAGCACAGATACGCAGTATTTT,CASSSGLASTDTQYF
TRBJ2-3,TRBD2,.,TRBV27,TGTGCCAGCAGCCCAGCTAGCGGGAGCGCAGATACGCAGTATTTT,CASSPASGSADTQYF
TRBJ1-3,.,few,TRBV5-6,TGTGCCAGCAGCTTGAGGGGTCTCGGAAACACCATATATTTT,CASSLRGLGNTIYF
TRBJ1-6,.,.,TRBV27,TGTGCCAGCAGTTTTCGCCCCCAATCGGTGGGGGGACGATCACCCCTCCACTTT,CASSFRPQSVGGRSPLHF
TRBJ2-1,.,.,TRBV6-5,TGTGCCAGCAGATTCGGTGACAATGAGCAGTTCTTC,CASRFGDNEQFF
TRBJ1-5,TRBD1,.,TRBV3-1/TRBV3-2,TGTGCCAGCAGCCAAGATATCGGACAGGGGGGCTGGCCCCAGCATTTT,CASSQDIGQGGWPQHF
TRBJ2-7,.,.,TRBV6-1,TGTGCCAGCAGTGAAGAAGGTGGGGAGGAGCAGTACTTC,CASSEEGGEEQYF
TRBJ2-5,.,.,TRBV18,TGTGCCAGCTCACCGGCCAGGGCGGGGAACCAAGAGACCCAGTACTTC,CASSPARAGNQETQYF
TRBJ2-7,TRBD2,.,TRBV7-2,TGTGCCAGCAGCCCCACTAGCGGCGCCTACGAGCAGTACTTC,CASSPTSGAYEQYF
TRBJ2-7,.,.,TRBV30,TGTGCCTGGAGTAAGGGGGTCACCTACGAGCAGTACTTC,CAWSKGVTYEQYF
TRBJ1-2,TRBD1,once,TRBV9,TGTGCCAGCAGCACATCCCTGGACAGGGCCTATGGCTACACCTTC,CASSTSLDRAYGYTF
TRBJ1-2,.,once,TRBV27,TGTGCCTCCGCTAACAGGTCTGGCTACACCTTC,CASANRSGYTF
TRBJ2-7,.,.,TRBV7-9,TGTGCCAGCAGCTCGGGTTGGGGGGACGAGCAGTACTTC,CASSSGWGDEQYF
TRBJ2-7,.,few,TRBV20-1,TGCAGTGCTAGTTCGGGGTTCGAGCAGTACTTC,CSASSGFEQYF
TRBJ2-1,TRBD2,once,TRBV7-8,TGTGCCAGCAGCTTATTCAGGGAGGGCCTAAGAAATGAGCAGTTCTTC,CASSLFREGLRNEQFF
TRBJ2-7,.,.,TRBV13,TGTGCCAGCAGCGCGCTTGGGCATTCCTACGAGCAGTACTTC,CASSALGHSYEQYF
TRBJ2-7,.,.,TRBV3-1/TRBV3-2,TGTGCCAGCAGCCAATCCGGTGCCTACGAGCAGTACTTC,CASSQSGAYEQYF
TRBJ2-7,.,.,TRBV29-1,TGCAGCGTAACTAGCTCTCCCTACGAGCAGTACTTC,CSVTSSPYEQYF
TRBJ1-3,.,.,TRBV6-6,TGTGCCAGCTCACTCTCTGGAAACACCATATATTTT,CASSLSGNTIYF
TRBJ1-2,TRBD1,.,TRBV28,TGTGCCAGCAGCCCCTGGACAGGGGACTATGGCTACACCTTC,CASSPWTGDYGYTF
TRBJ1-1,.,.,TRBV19,TGTGCCAGTAGTATCCCCGGGAAGCCGAAGAACACTGAAGCTTTCTTT,CASSIPGKPKNTEAFF